These 5 T cell receptor beta chains originate from one sample sequenced in a study of T cells in Graves' hyperthyroidism and ophthalmopathy. Amplified TCR beta CDR3 regions derived from RNA transcripts. RT-PCR in the first round (using the HTBI primer set) targeted the TCR CDR3. One entry per CDR3 protein, called by TCRdb with MiXCR from the multiplex PCR reads. The repertoire holds some 180,000 distinct CDR3 sequences, with 17% as singletons. The sequencing input was blood. These receptors all stem from a woman aged 50 to 60 with Graves' hyperthyroidism.

The chain joins TRBV30 to TRBJ2-3; D call uncertain. The CDR3 extends over 12 amino acids. Germline lookup yields CDR1 GTSNPN and CDR2 SVGIG (reference sequence). V was cut by 8 bases and J by 2 bases, with 11 bases left in between. As DNA, the CDR3 is TGTGCCCGGGCGGCTAACACAGATACGCAGTATTTT. This codes for CARAANTDTQYF.

Worth noting for this clonotype: One end of the junction is discordant with germline, which a read error may explain. The chain employs TRBV5-4 and TRBJ1-1, with a tentative D call TRBD1 (6 bases). The CDR3 covers 16 residues. Looked up from germline, CDR1 is SGHNT and CDR2 is YYREEE (reference sequence). This chain's CDR3 is CANSLRAGDGKTEAFF. For the CDR3, the DNA is TGTGCCAACAGCTTGAGGGCAGGGGACGGGAAGACTGAAGCTTTCTTT.

This clonotype was observed at least ten times. The chain carries TRBV20-1 and TRBJ1-1, with 8 bases identical to TRBD1. Germline CDR1 is DFQATT and CDR2 is SNEGSKA (reference sequence). With V trimmed by 8 bases and J by 1 base, 6 bases remained unmatched. This CDR3 comprises 13 residues. CDR3 nucleotide sequence: TGCAGTAATTCTGGGACAGGGAACACTGAAGCTTTCTTT. This codes for CSNSGTGNTEAFF.

This clonotype has at least ten counts. The genes are TRBV29-1 and TRBJ2-1; 10 bases match TRBD1. After removal of 6 bases from V and 4 bases from J, the junction contained 6 bases not matched to a gene. The CDR3 sequence is 14 residues long. CDR1 SQVTM and CDR2 ANQGSEA come from the germline V gene. CDR3 in DNA: TGCAGCGTCATGGGACAGGGGACATACAATGAGCAGTTCTTC. The encoded protein is CSVMGQGTYNEQFF.

This clonotype was recorded at least ten times. J is TRBJ2-1 and V is TRBV11-3; no clear D. This CDR3 is 14 amino acids long. V was pared by 0 bases and J by 0 bases, with 3 bases between. Germline values: CDR1 SGHNT, CDR2 YENEEA. The CDR3 region is CASSLDLSYNEQFF. CDR3 nucleotides: TGTGCCAGCAGCTTAGATCTCTCCTACAATGAGCAGTTCTTC.